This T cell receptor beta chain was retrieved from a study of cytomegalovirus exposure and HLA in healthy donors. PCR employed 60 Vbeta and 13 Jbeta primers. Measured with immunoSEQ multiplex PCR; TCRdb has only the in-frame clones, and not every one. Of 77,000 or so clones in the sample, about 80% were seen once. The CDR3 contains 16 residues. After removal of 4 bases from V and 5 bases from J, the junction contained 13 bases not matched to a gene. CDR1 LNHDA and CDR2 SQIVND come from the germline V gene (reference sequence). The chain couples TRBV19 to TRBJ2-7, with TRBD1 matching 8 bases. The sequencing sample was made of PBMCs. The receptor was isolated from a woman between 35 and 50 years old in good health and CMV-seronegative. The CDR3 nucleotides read TGTGCCAGTAGTACCCTCAAAAGGACAGGGACTGACGAGCAGTACTTC. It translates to CASSTLKRTGTDEQYF.